This passage covers 32 T cell receptor beta chains from one sample sequenced in a study of blood T cell repertoires in COVID-19. Here immunoSEQ multiplex PCR was the method, and the copy in TCRdb shows in-frame clones only, minus some. This sample carries about 250,000 clones, approximately 84% of them seen once, and the ten largest clones take about 1.7%. The specimen was PBMCs or T cells enriched from blood (not recorded which). These receptors came from a man in his forties who had recovered from COVID-19.

This chain uses TRBV10-3 with TRBJ2-1; 9 bases align to TRBD2. The trim removed 7 bases at V and 9 bases at J, leaving 13 bases unmatched. In germline, CDR1 is ENHRY, CDR2 SYGVKD. The CDR3 has 15 residues. Written as DNA, the CDR3 is TGTGCCATCACCCCACGACTAGCGGAGGGGAGTGAGCAGTTCTTC. This gives the protein CAITPRLAEGSEQFF.

The DNA for the CDR3 is TGTGCCAGCAGTCGCGGTCCGGGACAGGGAGGCTCACCCCTCCACTTT. As protein: CASSRGPGQGGSPLHF. This chain links TRBV11-2 with TRBJ1-6, with TRBD1 identical over 9 bases. CDR1 and CDR2 (germline): SGHAT, FQNNGV. The CDR3 is made up of 16 amino acids. The ends lost 6 bases at V and 10 bases at J; junction bases unmatched: 13.

The J gene is TRBJ2-7, the V gene TRBV7-9; a weak D match, TRBD2 (5 bases). Trimming removed 3 bases at V and 3 bases at J, with 9 bases between. This CDR3 comprises 13 residues. The germline V gene encodes CDR1 SEHNR and CDR2 FQNEAQ (reference sequence). CDR3 protein: CASSFLGVYEQYF. The CDR3 coding sequence is TGTGCCAGCAGCTTCCTCGGGGTCTACGAGCAGTACTTC.

This chain joins TRBV7-9 and TRBJ1-2; D possibly corresponds to TRBD1 (5 bases). The CDR3 length is 13 residues. Germline CDR1 SEHNR, CDR2 FQNEAQ (reference sequence). The V gene lost 6 bases and the J gene lost 3 bases, with 11 bases spanning the gap. This chain's CDR3 is CASRGGRDYGYTF. In nucleotides, the CDR3 is TGTGCCAGCAGGGGTGGCAGGGACTATGGCTACACCTTC.

V gene TRBV5-6 combines with J gene TRBJ2-6, with 12 positions matching TRBD1. V dropped 4 bases and J dropped 4; count of bases not matched to a gene: 9. The germline V gene has CDR1 SGHDT and CDR2 YYEEEE. CDR3 length equals 18 residues. The CDR3 nucleotides read TGTGCCAGCAGCCCGAGAGGGACAGGGGGCGCCGGGGCCAACGTCCTGACTTTC. This sequence encodes CASSPRGTGGAGANVLTF.

The gene calls are TRBV30 and TRBJ2-7; weak D call: TRBD1 (6 bases). This CDR3 region has 14 residues. The germline gives CDR1 GTSNPN, CDR2 SVGIG (reference sequence). V dropped 4 bases and J dropped 3 bases, with 16 bases sitting between them. CDR3 region: CAWTPTGRIYEQYF. CDR3 DNA sequence: TGTGCCTGGACCCCGACAGGACGGATCTACGAGCAGTACTTC.

This chain joins TRBV5-6 and TRBJ1-2; TRBD1 might be the D (6 bases). Germline V gives CDR1 SGHDT, CDR2 YYEEEE. The ends were cut back, 0 bases at V and 7 bases at J, with 10 bases in the middle. The CDR3 has 13 amino acids. The CDR3 nucleotides read TGTGCCAGCAGCTTGGCGGGACAAGGTGGCTACACCTTC. Translation: CASSLAGQGGYTF.

The chain carries TRBV18 and TRBJ2-3, with TRBD2 identical over 12 bases. The CDR3 contains 19 residues. The V gene end was trimmed by 2 bases and the J gene end by 0 bases; junction bases not matched to a gene: 9. Germline V gene lookup returns CDR1 KGHSH and CDR2 LQKENI. The CDR3 loop is CASSPMEATSGGSTDTQYF. The CDR3 DNA is TGTGCCAGCTCACCAATGGAGGCGACTAGCGGGGGCAGCACAGATACGCAGTATTTT.

The chain carries TRBV7-2 and TRBJ1-1; perhaps TRBD1 as D (5 bases). V lost 3 bases and J 1 base, leaving 15 bases between the germline ends. Germline V lookup: CDR1 SGHTA, CDR2 FQGNSA. The CDR3 is 16 residues long. CDR3 DNA: TGTGCCAGCAGCTTCCCCACCGGGGGGAGGAACACTGAAGCTTTCTTT. The encoded protein is CASSFPTGGRNTEAFF.

The rearrangement uses TRBV6-5 and TRBJ2-7; D unclear. Germline V gives CDR1 MNHEY, CDR2 SVGAGI. There are 15 residues in the CDR3. Trimming shortened V by 3 bases and J by 2 bases, and 14 bases separated the two germline ends. The CDR3 region has the DNA TGTGCCAGCAGTTATCCCCCTTCTAGGCCCTACGAGCAGTACTTC. It translates to CASSYPPSRPYEQYF.

This clone was detected only once. The CDR3 coding sequence is TGTGCCAGCAGTTCCAGGGACAATCAGCCCCAGCATTTT. Amino acids: CASSSRDNQPQHF. This rearrangement joins TRBV6-2 or TRBV6-3 to TRBJ1-5; TRBD1 is a possible D gene (5 bases). The germline gives CDR1 MNHEY, CDR2 SVGEGT. V was trimmed by 4 bases and J by 3 bases, leaving 7 bases between them. There are 13 residues in the CDR3.

The gene calls are TRBV6-5 and TRBJ1-2, with TRBD1 matching over 11 bases. The V segment lost 7 bases and the J segment 8 bases; nucleotides outside the gene matches: 3. The CDR3 contains 12 residues. Germline values: CDR1 MNHEY, CDR2 SVGAGI. CDR3 bases: TGTGCCAGCAAGGACAGGGGGCAAGGCTACACCTTC. It is translated as CASKDRGQGYTF.

The chain employs TRBV28 and TRBJ1-1; tentative D call: TRBD1 (5 bases). CDR1 and CDR2 from the germline V gene are MDHEN and SYDVKM. Trimming left V 2 bases short and J 0 bases short, with 16 bases between. There are 17 residues in the CDR3. This chain's CDR3 is CASSLSRKGRLNTEAFF. CDR3 DNA sequence: TGTGCCAGCAGTTTAAGCCGGAAGGGGAGGTTGAACACTGAAGCTTTCTTT.

This chain joins TRBV28 and TRBJ1-1, with no clear D. The CDR3 runs 14 residues. From germline, CDR1 is MDHEN and CDR2 SYDVKM. The V gene lost 5 bases and the J gene lost 3 bases, with 13 bases spanning the gap. Here the CDR3 reads CASSGRGGHTEAFF. DNA of the CDR3: TGTGCCAGCAGTGGTCGGGGTGGCCACACTGAAGCTTTCTTT.

The V and J genes are TRBV11-1 and TRBJ2-7, with D maybe TRBD2 (6 bases). CDR3 length equals 16 residues. V was clipped by 2 bases and J by 0 bases, with 14 bases between them. The germline V gene encodes CDR1 SGHAT and CDR2 FQDESV (reference sequence). CDR3 bases: TGTGCCAGCAGCTTACCCGGCGGGGTTAGCTCCTACGAGCAGTACTTC. Protein sequence: CASSLPGGVSSYEQYF.

With respect to this clone: This probably arose from a read error, given a far larger clone one base away. J is TRBJ1-5 and V is TRBV7-8, with D possibly TRBD1 on 6 matching bases. CDR1 SGHVS and CDR2 FQNEAQ come from the germline V gene. This CDR3 contains 14 residues. The V end was cut by 4 bases, the J end by 2 bases, with 9 bases between. CDR3 coding DNA: TGTGCCAGCAGCTCGGACAGCCGCAATCAGCCCCAGCATTTT. Residues: CASSSDSRNQPQHF.

The chain is built from TRBV29-1 and TRBJ2-2; 8 nucleotides line up with TRBD1. The germline V gene has CDR1 SQVTM and CDR2 ANQGSEA. The CDR3 contains 14 residues. The ends lost 5 bases at V and 3 bases at J; junction bases unmatched: 5. The CDR3 DNA follows: TGCAGCGTTTTCAGGGGGCTGGACACCGGGGAGCTGTTTTTT. Protein product: CSVFRGLDTGELFF.

This chain connects TRBV19 to TRBJ2-3; tentative D call: TRBD2 (5 bases). Trimming took off 1 base at V and 4 bases at J, with 9 bases between the two ends. The CDR3 spans 14 residues. CDR1 is LNHDA and CDR2 is SQIVND in the germline V gene (reference sequence). CDR3 DNA: TGTGCCAGTAGTATAGTTTCGAGGGCAGATACGCAGTATTTT. This encodes CASSIVSRADTQYF.

J is TRBJ2-3 and V is TRBV10-3, with TRBD1 matching over 10 bases. CDR3 length: 16 amino acids. Per germline, CDR1 ENHRY and CDR2 SYGVKD. Trimming at V came to 4 bases and at J to 3 bases, leaving 7 bases not matched to a gene. CDR3 sequence: CAISGGTGAITDTQYF. The CDR3 DNA reads TGTGCCATCAGTGGGGGGACAGGGGCGATAACAGATACGCAGTATTTT.

V gene TRBV6-2 or TRBV6-3 combines with J gene TRBJ2-1; 10 bases agree with TRBD2. Germline CDR1 reads MNHEY; CDR2 reads SVGEGT. CDR3 length: 14 amino acids. After removal of 6 bases from V and 7 bases from J, the junction contained 6 bases not matched to a gene. This chain's CDR3 is CASSPGLAVNEQFF. The CDR3 DNA sequence: TGTGCCAGCAGCCCTGGACTAGCGGTAAATGAGCAGTTCTTC.

The chain has TRBV3-1 (or the pseudogene TRBV3-2) and TRBJ1-5; TRBD1 agrees at 7 bases. The V gene end was trimmed by 1 base and the J gene end by 6 bases; junction bases not matched to a gene: 3. Germline CDR1 is LGHDT and CDR2 is YNNKEL (reference sequence). The CDR3 is made up of 14 amino acids. The CDR3 protein is CASSQGQGFQPQHF. The CDR3 DNA follows: TGTGCCAGCAGCCAAGGACAGGGCTTTCAGCCCCAGCATTTT.

The rearrangement joins TRBV19 to TRBJ1-5; TRBD1 matches 7 bases. Per the germline V gene, CDR1 is LNHDA and CDR2 is SQIVND (reference sequence). The CDR3 sequence is 15 residues long. V lost 1 base, J lost 4 bases, and 4 bases stayed unmatched. The CDR3 here is CASSIAPGGNQPQHF. CDR3 coding DNA: TGTGCCAGTAGTATAGCCCCAGGGGGTAATCAGCCCCAGCATTTT.

This clone was seen ten or more times. The chain is built from TRBV15 and TRBJ1-2, with 7 bases fitting TRBD1. This CDR3 is built from 15 residues. V lost 3 bases to trimming and J lost 8 bases; unmatched junction nucleotides: 12. Germline lookup yields CDR1 LNHNV and CDR2 YYDKDF (reference sequence). CDR3 nucleotide sequence: TGTGCCACCAGCAGTGTACGACAGGGACCCGGAGGCTACACCTTC. Amino acids: CATSSVRQGPGGYTF. The complete variable domain, with remaining parts taken from reference TRBV15 and TRBJ1-2, reads DAMVIQNPRYQVTQFGKPVTLSCSQTLNHNVMYWYQQKSSQAPKLLFHYYDKDFNNEADTPDNFQSRRPNTSFCFLDIRSPGLGDTAMYLCATSSVRQGPGGYTFGSGTRLTVV.

The chain carries TRBV6-5 and TRBJ2-7; TRBD1 agrees at 7 bases. The ends lost 6 bases at V and 5 bases at J; junction bases unmatched: 13. The CDR3 spans 15 residues. Germline-derived CDR1 and CDR2 are MNHEY and SVGAGI. The CDR3 here is CASRLETGTLHEQYF. The CDR3 bases are TGTGCCAGCAGACTGGAGACAGGGACGCTCCACGAGCAGTACTTC.

This chain links TRBV6-4 with TRBJ1-4; D unresolved. Deletions cut 10 bases from V and 6 bases from J, with 21 bases between. CDR1 is MRHNA and CDR2 is SNTAGT in the germline V gene. The CDR3 loop spans 15 amino acids. For the CDR3, the DNA is TGTGCCACCCGTCCTAAAGACACGGGGTATGAAAAACTGTTTTTT. As protein: CATRPKDTGYEKLFF.

The J gene is TRBJ2-1, the V gene TRBV27; a possible D gene is TRBD2 (5 bases). Between the trimmed V and J ends, which lost 4 bases and 0 bases, there was a span of 13 bases. The CDR3 sequence is 16 residues long. CDR1 and CDR2 (germline): MNHEY, SMNVEV (reference sequence). The CDR3 nucleotides are TGTGCCAGCAGTTCAAAGGACTGGTACTCCTACAATGAGCAGTTCTTC. It is translated as CASSSKDWYSYNEQFF.

The chain joins TRBV21-1 to TRBJ1-1; TRBD1, the D gene given by the table, was not confirmed from the DNA. TRBV21-1 is described as a pseudogene. This CDR3 has 14 residues. This CDR3 reads CASSKGSGGTEAFF. The CDR3 DNA follows: TGTGCCAGCAGCAAAGGATCAGGGGGCACTGAAGCTTTCTTT.

V and J are TRBV7-2 and TRBJ2-7; TRBD1 might be the D (6 bases). Germline CDR1 reads SGHTA; CDR2 reads FQGNSA. Trimming removed 2 bases from V and 0 bases from J, with 11 bases in between. CDR3 length: 15 residues. The CDR3, as DNA: TGTGCCAGCAGCTTAAATCCAGGGGCCTCCTACGAGCAGTACTTC. Its protein product is CASSLNPGASYEQYF.

The rearrangement links TRBV6-5 to TRBJ2-7; D may be TRBD1 (5 bases). The CDR3 spans 13 residues. Germline V gene data show CDR1 as MNHEY and CDR2 as SVGAGI. Trimming removed 8 bases from V and 3 bases from J, with 14 bases in between. CDR3 coding DNA: TGTGCCAGCGGCCGACAGACAGACTACGAGCAGTACTTC. It yields the protein CASGRQTDYEQYF.

The gene calls are TRBV4-3 and TRBJ2-3; no clear D gene. V lost 2 bases to trimming and J lost 5 bases, with 8 bases between them. Germline CDR1 is LGHNA and CDR2 is YSLEER. This CDR3 has 13 amino acids. Written as DNA, the CDR3 is TGCGCCAGCAGCCAACAATCGGGAGATACGCAGTATTTT. It encodes CASSQQSGDTQYF.

In this sample, this clone turned up once. The CDR3 is CASSQGSGAQETQYF. In DNA, the CDR3 is TGTGCCAGCAGCCAGGGGTCCGGGGCCCAAGAGACCCAGTACTTC. V gene TRBV7-3 combines with J gene TRBJ2-5; D is possibly TRBD1 (6 bases). The V end was cut by 5 bases, the J end by 1 base, with 14 bases between. Germline assignment: CDR1 SGHTA and CDR2 FQGTGA. The CDR3 extends over 15 amino acids.

This chain links TRBV25-1 with TRBJ1-2; D possibly corresponds to TRBD1 (5 bases). The ends were cut back, 2 bases at V and 3 bases at J, with 13 bases in the middle. Germline V CDR1 and CDR2: MGHDK, SYGVNS. The CDR3 loop spans 15 amino acids. The CDR3 DNA is TGTGCCAGCAGTGAAGCGTCGGGGGGAGACTATGGCTACACCTTC. Translating gives CASSEASGGDYGYTF.